The clone carrying this T cell receptor (beta chain) came up a few times. Its antigen remains unidentified. Losses at the gene ends were 7 bases for V and 5 bases for J; bases not matched to a gene: 8. Per the germline V gene, CDR1 is GTSNPN and CDR2 is SVGIG (reference sequence). The CDR3 is made up of 14 amino acids. This sample is drawn from a study of T cell responses to AZD1222 COVID-19 vaccine. Study results and limitations: Mostly white British, mostly female donors; authors suggested clonal diversity may be underestimated. Researchers took repertoire samples only after the peak T cell response had come. Targeting of unmutated variant regions was reportedly seen in nearly half of spike-specific TCRs.

Pooling of second doses given at about 4 or about 12 weeks was done. Here immunoSEQ multiplex PCR was the method, and the copy in TCRdb shows in-frame clones only, minus some. The sample shows about 84,000 clones, more than 70% of them seen only once. The sample was peripheral blood, taken 28 days after the second AZD1222 dose. The J gene is TRBJ1-6, the V gene TRBV30; 7 positions agree with TRBD1. The TCR originated in an adult who received the AZD1222 COVID-19 vaccine. CDR3 residues: CAYRQGNHNSPLHF. The CDR3 DNA sequence: TGTGCCTATCGACAGGGAAACCATAATTCACCCCTCCACTTT.